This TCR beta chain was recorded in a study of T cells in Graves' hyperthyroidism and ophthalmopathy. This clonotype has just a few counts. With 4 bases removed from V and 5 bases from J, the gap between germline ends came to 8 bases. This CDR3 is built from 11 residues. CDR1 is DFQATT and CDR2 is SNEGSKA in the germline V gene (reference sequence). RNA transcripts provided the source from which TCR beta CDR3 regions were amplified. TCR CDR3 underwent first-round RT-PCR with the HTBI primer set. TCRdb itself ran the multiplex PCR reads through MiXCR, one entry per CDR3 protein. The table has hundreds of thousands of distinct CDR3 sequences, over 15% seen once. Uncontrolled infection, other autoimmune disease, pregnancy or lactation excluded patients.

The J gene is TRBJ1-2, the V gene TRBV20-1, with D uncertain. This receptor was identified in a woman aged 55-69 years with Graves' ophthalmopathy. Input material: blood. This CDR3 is CSATTQYGYTF. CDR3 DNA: TGCAGTGCTACCACCCAGTATGGCTACACCTTC.